This entry lists 18 T cell receptor beta chains sequenced from one sample in a study of regulatory T cells in long-lasting Graves disease. Noted time point: newly diagnosed GD, antithyroid drugs for less than 3 months. Extracted RNA from PBMCs served as the source of the TCR library. CDR3 regions were amplified by Arm-PCR using iRepertoire HTBI primers to build TCR beta libraries. TCRdb reprocessed the multiplex PCR reads with MiXCR, giving one entry per CDR3 protein. The sample carries 410,000 or so distinct CDR3 sequences, approximately 15% recorded once. The same data also contributed to another study, on T cells in Graves' hyperthyroidism and ophthalmopathy.

The sample in question was peripheral blood mononuclear cells (PBMCs), obtained at new diagnosis, from a patient treated with antithyroid drugs. These receptor sequences come from a woman aged 25 to 39 with Graves disease.

There are many counts of this clonotype. V and J are TRBV7-8 and TRBJ2-2; D is uncertain. The germline V gene has CDR1 SGHVS and CDR2 FQNEAQ. The V end was cut by 3 bases, the J end by 4 bases, with 12 bases between. The CDR3 loop spans 15 amino acids. The CDR3 DNA is TGTGCCAGCAGCTTCCCTCTTGTATCCACCGGGGAGCTGTTTTTT. Translation gives CASSFPLVSTGELFF.

This clonotype has ten or more counts. The chain has TRBV20-1 and TRBJ2-7; 7 bases line up with TRBD2. V lost 4 bases and J lost 3; bases outside the gene matches: 12. CDR1 and CDR2 from the germline V gene are DFQATT and SNEGSKA (reference sequence). This CDR3 region has 15 residues. Here the CDR3 DNA reads TGCAGTGCTACCAAGGAAATCGGGGGGATCTACGAGCAGTACTTC. It codes for CSATKEIGGIYEQYF.

The chain carries TRBV11-2 and TRBJ2-7; TRBD2 aligns across 10 bases. V was clipped by 4 bases and J by 3 bases; unmatched bases: 9. The germline gives CDR1 SGHAT, CDR2 FQNNGV. This CDR3 contains 16 residues. The CDR3 nucleotides read TGTGCCAGCAGCTCCCGGTGGCTAGCGGGAGTCTACGAGCAGTACTTC. This translates into CASSSRWLAGVYEQYF.

This clonotype occurred many times. The chain joins TRBV18 to TRBJ1-5; D not certain. Looked up from germline, CDR1 is KGHSH and CDR2 is LQKENI. This CDR3 region has 16 residues. Trimming pared 1 base from V and 2 bases from J, leaving 12 bases between. CDR3 in amino acids: CASSPQEVLGNQPQHF. In nucleotides, the CDR3 is TGTGCCAGCTCACCACAGGAGGTACTTGGCAATCAGCCCCAGCATTTT.

This clonotype was recorded many times. The chain joins TRBV12-3 or TRBV12-4 to TRBJ1-5, with D possibly matching TRBD1 (6 bases). The CDR3 spans 16 residues. V gave up 1 base and J gave up 2 bases, with 12 bases separating them. This CDR3 is CASSLGDRGGNQPQHF. CDR3 in DNA: TGTGCCAGCAGTTTAGGTGATAGGGGGGGCAATCAGCCCCAGCATTTT.

Comments on this clonotype: Being one base from a much bigger clone, this may be a read error. The chain links TRBV6-2 or TRBV6-3 to TRBJ1-4; possibly TRBD1 for D (5 bases). In germline, CDR1 is MNHEY, CDR2 SVGEGT. CDR3 length: 15 residues. In DNA, the CDR3 is TGTGCCAGCAGTTACTCAGGAGGGGATAATGAAAAACCGTTTTTT. Translation gives CASSYSGGDNEKPFF.

This clonotype was detected ten times or more. The chain joins TRBV28 to TRBJ2-7, with 10 bases matching TRBD1. This CDR3 spans 14 amino acids. The junction had 9 bases not matched to a gene; V was cut back by 6 bases and J by 7 bases. Per germline, CDR1 MDHEN and CDR2 SYDVKM. The CDR3 sequence is CASRETGGDLEQYF. The DNA of the CDR3 is TGTGCCAGCAGGGAGACAGGGGGCGATTTAGAGCAGTACTTC. The entire variable domain, with the rest obtained from reference TRBV28 and TRBJ2-7, is as follows: DVKVTQSSRYLVKRTGEKVFLECVQDMDHENMFWYRQDPGLGLRLIYFSYDVKMKEKGDIPEGYSVSREKKERFSLILESASTNQTSMYLCASRETGGDLEQYFGPGTRLTVT.

The chain has TRBV18 and TRBJ2-7, with D possibly TRBD1 on 5 matching bases. V was cut by 1 base and J by 5 bases, with 12 bases left in between. Germline-derived CDR1 and CDR2 are KGHSH and LQKENI. This CDR3 is 14 amino acids long. This CDR3 is CASSPLPQGDEQYF. Here the CDR3 DNA reads TGTGCCAGCTCACCACTCCCTCAAGGGGACGAGCAGTACTTC.

In this sample, this clonotype turned up a few times. The chain uses TRBV10-3 and TRBJ2-3; 15 bases are shared with TRBD2. The CDR3 contains 16 residues. Germline trimming cut 6 bases from V and 5 bases from J; bases unmatched to any gene: 6. The germline gives CDR1 ENHRY, CDR2 SYGVKD. The CDR3 reads CAIRPGTSGRKDTQYF. CDR3 coding DNA: TGTGCCATCAGACCTGGGACTAGCGGGAGGAAAGATACGCAGTATTTT.

This clonotype was observed a handful of times. V gene TRBV10-3 combines with J gene TRBJ2-2; the D is unclear. CDR3 length: 16 amino acids. Deletions cut 9 bases from V and 2 bases from J, with 19 bases between. Looked up from germline, CDR1 is ENHRY and CDR2 is SYGVKD. The CDR3 DNA is TGTGCCATTCAAGCGACACGTACGGCTAACACCGGGGAGCTGTTTTTT. Amino acids: CAIQATRTANTGELFF.

The V and J genes are TRBV7-3 and TRBJ1-1; TRBD1 might be the D (5 bases). The germline gives CDR1 SGHTA, CDR2 FQGTGA. There are 15 residues in the CDR3. Trimming took 1 base from V and 4 from J, leaving 13 bases between them. The CDR3 DNA is TGTGCCAGCAGCTTAAACCCACAGGTTGGCACTGAAGCTTTCTTT. Protein product: CASSLNPQVGTEAFF.

This clonotype appeared many times. V is TRBV6-1 and J is TRBJ2-1; D perhaps matches TRBD2 (6 bases). The CDR3 is 16 amino acids. V lost 3 bases to trimming and J lost 4 bases, with 16 bases between them. Germline V gene lookup returns CDR1 MNHNS and CDR2 SASEGT. CDR3: CASSDPGLPPYNEQFF. DNA of the CDR3: TGTGCCAGCAGTGATCCGGGACTTCCACCGTACAATGAGCAGTTCTTC.

This clonotype was counted ten times or more. This rearrangement joins TRBV20-1 to TRBJ2-1; 9 bases align to TRBD2. Germline V gene sequence: CDR1 DFQATT, CDR2 SNEGSKA (reference sequence). The CDR3 is made up of 15 amino acids. V was clipped by 4 bases and J by 5 bases; unmatched bases: 9. The CDR3 nucleotides read TGCAGTGCTACTCTTGCTAGCGGGAAAAACAATGAGCAGTTCTTC. Protein product: CSATLASGKNNEQFF.

Many counts were recorded for this clonotype. The J gene is TRBJ2-7, the V gene TRBV2; 8 positions match TRBD1. Germline V gene data show CDR1 as SNHLY and CDR2 as FYNNEI. The CDR3 contains 13 residues. V lost 7 bases and J lost 3; bases outside the gene matches: 5. For the CDR3, the DNA is TGTGCCAGCAATTTAGGACAGGGCTACGAGCAGTACTTC. Amino acid sequence: CASNLGQGYEQYF. Full variable domain (remainder filled in from reference TRBV2 and TRBJ2-7): EPEVTQTPSHQVTQMGQEVILRCVPISNHLYFYWYRQILGQKVEFLVSFYNNEISEKSEIFDDQFSVERPDGSNFTLKIRSTKLEDSAMYFCASNLGQGYEQYFGPGTRLTVT.

Notes on this clonotype: A much larger clone lies one base from this, so it may be a read error. The chain is built from TRBV29-1 and TRBJ2-7; possibly TRBD1 or TRBD2 for D (7 bases each). Germline CDR1 and CDR2: SQVTM and ANQGSEA. The CDR3 length is 16 residues. Trimming cost V 2 bases and J 7 bases, with 24 bases left between them. This CDR3 reads CSVERGQGGIYNEQYF. The CDR3 bases are TGCAGCGTTGAAAGGGGCCAGGGGGGGATTTACAATGAGCAGTACTTC.

With regard to this clonotype: A read error may be the cause here, since a much bigger clone is one base away. The CDR3 region is CASSLFGTGYSYEQFF. For the CDR3, the DNA is TGTGCCAGCAGCTTATTTGGGACAGGGTACTCCTACGAGCAGTTCTTC. J is TRBJ2-1 and V is TRBV7-3; TRBD1 aligns across 9 bases. This CDR3 has 16 residues. V trimming: 2 bases; J trimming: 10 bases; junction bases outside the gene matches: 12. Looked up from germline, CDR1 is SGHTA and CDR2 is FQGTGA.

This clonotype was detected ten times or more. J is TRBJ2-7 and V is TRBV30, with a possible D match to TRBD1 (6 bases). This CDR3 region has 12 residues. Germline CDR1 and CDR2: GTSNPN and SVGIG (reference sequence). Deletions cut 4 bases from V and 5 bases from J, with 12 bases between. CDR3 nucleotide sequence: TGTGCCTGGAAACAGGGTGGCCACGAGCAGTACTTC. Its protein product is CAWKQGGHEQYF.

The table lists this clonotype with a few counts. The CDR3 does not close with the conserved phenylalanine or tryptophan, likely indicating a read error. The DNA for the CDR3 is TGTGCCAGCAGCCAAGGGAGCGGATACTCCTACGAGCAGTACCTC. Translation: CASSQGSGYSYEQYL. The chain combines TRBV7-2 with TRBJ2-7, with D perhaps TRBD2 (5 bases). Germline V gene sequence: CDR1 SGHTA, CDR2 FQGNSA. Trimming stripped 5 bases from V and 0 bases from J, with 14 bases between. The CDR3 is made up of 15 amino acids.